Each of the 12 T cell receptor beta chains below was sequenced from the same sample in a study of blood T cell repertoires in COVID-19 (dated by TCRdb to the early 2020s). Receptors were amplified or captured by the immunoSEQ multiplex PCR assay. In TCRdb, the immuneACCESS table is reduced to in-frame sequences with V and J assigned. These tables do not hold every clone; where another copy was compared, an unresolved V gene accounts for under half, and the others remain unexplained. This sample has approximately 140,000 clones in its table, and 87% of those were observed once. The top ten clones comprise about 4.2% of the sample. The sequenced sample consisted of peripheral blood. These TCRs come from a woman in her fifties or sixties with active or convalescent COVID-19.

The chain is built from TRBV5-1 and TRBJ2-2, with TRBD2 matching 10 bases. The V gene end was trimmed by 4 bases and the J gene end by 1 base; junction bases not matched to a gene: 4. There are 16 residues in the CDR3. Germline CDR1 is SGHRS and CDR2 is YFSETQ. DNA of the CDR3: TGCGCCAGCAGCCCTAGACTAGCGGGGAACACCGGGGAGCTGTTTTTT. Protein: CASSPRLAGNTGELFF.

The chain recombines TRBV7-2 with TRBJ1-3; D is possibly TRBD1 (5 bases). V shed 3 bases and J shed 1 base, with 13 bases lying between them. Per the germline V gene, CDR1 is SGHTA and CDR2 is FQGNSA. The CDR3 totals 16 residues. Here the CDR3 DNA reads TGTGCCAGCAGCTTGGGGGAGGGACTTTCTGGAAACACCATATATTTT. Translated: CASSLGEGLSGNTIYF.

This chain connects TRBV2 to TRBJ1-4; D is possibly TRBD1 (6 bases). Deletions cut 7 bases from V and 5 bases from J, with 14 bases between. CDR3 length: 14 residues. Germline V gene sequence: CDR1 SNHLY, CDR2 FYNNEI. The CDR3, as DNA: TGTGCCAGCAAGGTGGGGCAGGGGAATGAAAAACTGTTTTTT. As protein: CASKVGQGNEKLFF.

J is TRBJ1-4 and V is TRBV5-1; 7 bases are a match to TRBD1. Germline V gene lookup returns CDR1 SGHRS and CDR2 YFSETQ. V lost 3 bases to trimming and J lost 3 bases; unmatched junction nucleotides: 5. The CDR3 is 15 amino acids. The CDR3 sequence: CASSSAGTANEKLFF. The DNA for the CDR3 is TGCGCCAGCAGCTCCGCCGGGACAGCTAATGAAAAACTGTTTTTT.

The J gene is TRBJ1-4, the V gene TRBV2, with D unresolved. The CDR3 length is 15 residues. V shed 6 bases and J shed 2 bases, with 13 bases lying between them. Looked up from germline, CDR1 is SNHLY and CDR2 is FYNNEI. The CDR3 reads CASRASGGTNEKLFF. CDR3 DNA: TGTGCCAGCAGAGCATCAGGTGGGACTAATGAAAAACTGTTTTTT.

The CDR3 protein is CASSGGASKETQYF. The DNA for the CDR3 is TGTGCCAGCAGTGGGGGGGCATCCAAAGAGACCCAGTACTTC. The chain employs TRBV9 and TRBJ2-5, with a weak D call TRBD2 (7 bases). This CDR3 is 14 amino acids long. The V and J ends lost 5 bases and 3 bases respectively, with 14 bases between them. Germline V gene lookup returns CDR1 SGDLS and CDR2 YYNGEE.

This clone came up a few times. Other DNA sequences in the same sample also yield this CDR3. The chain is built from TRBV4-3 and TRBJ2-7; 9 nucleotides agree with TRBD1. The CDR3 is 16 residues long. Germline V gene lookup returns CDR1 LGHNA and CDR2 YSLEER. The V segment lost 0 bases and the J segment 2 bases; nucleotides outside the gene matches: 5. The CDR3, as DNA: TGCGCCAGCAGCCAAGATAACAGGGGGCGGGCCTACGAGCAGTACTTC. Protein: CASSQDNRGRAYEQYF.

The V and J genes are TRBV5-1 and TRBJ2-1; D might be TRBD1 (6 bases). The length of the CDR3 is 15 residues. The ends were cut back, 0 bases at V and 1 base at J, with 8 bases in the middle. Germline V gene data show CDR1 as SGHRS and CDR2 as YFSETQ. The CDR3 DNA is TGCGCCAGCAGCTTGGGAGGACAGTCCTACAATGAGCAGTTCTTC. It translates to CASSLGGQSYNEQFF.

This rearrangement joins TRBV7-2 to TRBJ1-6; D possibly corresponds to TRBD1 (6 bases). V gave up 5 bases and J gave up 8 bases, with 22 bases separating them. Looked up from germline, CDR1 is SGHTA and CDR2 is FQGNSA. The CDR3 spans 17 residues. The CDR3, as DNA: TGTGCCAGCAGCGCGAGGGGGACGGTCGGGTCTTATTCACCCCTCCACTTT. Protein: CASSARGTVGSYSPLHF.

This chain joins TRBV7-2 and TRBJ1-1, with D uncertain. Germline values: CDR1 SGHTA, CDR2 FQGNSA. The CDR3 extends over 13 amino acids. The V and J ends lost 4 bases and 2 bases respectively, with 8 bases between them. The chain's CDR3 is CASSWRRNTEAFF. CDR3 sequence (DNA): TGTGCCAGCAGCTGGAGGAGAAACACTGAAGCTTTCTTT.

The V and J genes are TRBV5-1 and TRBJ1-3; 8 bases map to TRBD1. Germline values: CDR1 SGHRS, CDR2 YFSETQ. This CDR3 has 15 residues. V lost 5 bases to trimming and J lost 2 bases; unmatched junction nucleotides: 6. The CDR3 here is CASRPTGDPGNTIYF. CDR3 DNA sequence: TGCGCCAGCAGACCGACAGGGGATCCTGGAAACACCATATATTTT.

V and J are TRBV30 and TRBJ1-2; D gene uncertain. Germline-derived CDR1 and CDR2 are GTSNPN and SVGIG (reference sequence). Trimming stripped 2 bases from V and 1 base from J, with 5 bases between. There are 12 residues in the CDR3. CDR3 in DNA: TGTGCCTGGAGTCTAGTTAACTATGGCTACACCTTC. It specifies CAWSLVNYGYTF.